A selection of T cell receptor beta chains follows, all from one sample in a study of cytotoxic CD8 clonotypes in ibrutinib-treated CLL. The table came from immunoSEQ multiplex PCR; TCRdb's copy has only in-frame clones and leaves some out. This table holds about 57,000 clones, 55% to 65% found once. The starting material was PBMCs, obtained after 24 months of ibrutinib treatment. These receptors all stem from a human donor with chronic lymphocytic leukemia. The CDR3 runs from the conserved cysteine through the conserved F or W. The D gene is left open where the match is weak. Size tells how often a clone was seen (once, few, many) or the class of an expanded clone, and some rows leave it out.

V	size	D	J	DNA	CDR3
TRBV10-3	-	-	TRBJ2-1	TGTGCCATACGAGCCCTAGGCTACAATGAGCAGTTCTTC	CAIRALGYNEQFF
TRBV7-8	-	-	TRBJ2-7	TGTGCCAGCAACCTTCAGGGGAGTCCCTACGAGCAGTACTTC	CASNLQGSPYEQYF
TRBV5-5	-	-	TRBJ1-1	TGTGCCAGCAGCTTGCGAGGGGTTACTGAAGCTTTCTTT	CASSLRGVTEAFF
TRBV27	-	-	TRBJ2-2	TGTGCCAGCAGTTCCCCATGGTCGGGTAACGGGGAGCTGTTTTTT	CASSSPWSGNGELFF
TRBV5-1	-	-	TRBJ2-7	TGCGCCAGCAGCTTTACCGGGACGGGCGATATAAAGTACTTC	CASSFTGTGDIKYF
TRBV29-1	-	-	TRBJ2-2	TGCAGCGTTGCAAGCGGTCCCGGGGAGCTGTTTTTT	CSVASGPGELFF
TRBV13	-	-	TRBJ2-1	TGTGCCAGCAGCTTAGCGGCCTACAATGAGCAGTTCTTC	CASSLAAYNEQFF
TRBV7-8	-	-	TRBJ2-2	TGTGCCAGCAGCTTAGGAGGTGGGGGACACGGGGAGCTGTTTTTT	CASSLGGGGHGELFF
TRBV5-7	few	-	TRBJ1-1	TGTGCCAGCAGCTTGTTCAGGCAAAACACTGAAGCTTTCTTT	CASSLFRQNTEAFF
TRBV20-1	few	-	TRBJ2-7	TGCAGTGCTGGGACCTACGAGCAGTACTTC	CSAGTYEQYF
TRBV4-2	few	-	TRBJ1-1	TGTGCCAGCAGCCAAAGGCGACAGCCGAACACTGAAGCTTTCTTT	CASSQRRQPNTEAFF
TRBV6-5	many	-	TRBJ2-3	TGTGCCAGCAGTTACGGGCGGGGAAGCACAGATACGCAGTATTTT	CASSYGRGSTDTQYF
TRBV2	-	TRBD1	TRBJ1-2	TGTGCCAGCAGTGAAGCCCGACCGGGACAGGGCTATGGCTACACCTTC	CASSEARPGQGYGYTF
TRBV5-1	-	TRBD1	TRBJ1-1	TGCGCCAGCAGCCCACAGGGGGGGAACACTGAAGCTTTCTTT	CASSPQGGNTEAFF
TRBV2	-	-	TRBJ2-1	TGTGCCAGCAGTCCAGCTGTGAGGGAGCAGTTCTTC	CASSPAVREQFF
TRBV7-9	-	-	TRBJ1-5	TGTGCCAGCAGCTTAGGAGATCAGCCCCAGCATTTT	CASSLGDQPQHF
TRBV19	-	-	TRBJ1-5	TGTGCCAGTAGTATTAAGGTTAATCAGCCCCAGCATTTT	CASSIKVNQPQHF
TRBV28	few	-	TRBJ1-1	TGTGCCAGCAGTTCCCCACGGGGCCTTTACACTGAAGCTTTCTTT	CASSSPRGLYTEAFF
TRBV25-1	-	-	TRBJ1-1	TGTGCCAGCAAGAAACAGGGACAGAACACTGAAGCTTTCTTT	CASKKQGQNTEAFF
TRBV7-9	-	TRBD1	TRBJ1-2	TGTGCCAGCAGCTCCCAGACAGGGGAGTATGGTGGCTACACCTTC	CASSSQTGEYGGYTF
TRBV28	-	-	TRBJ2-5	TGTGCCAGCAGTTTCGGGGGTCGGGAGACCCAGTACTTC	CASSFGGRETQYF
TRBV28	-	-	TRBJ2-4	TGTGCCAGCAGTTTGAGGACAGAGCTAGCCAAAAACATTCAGTACTTC	CASSLRTELAKNIQYF
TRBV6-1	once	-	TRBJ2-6	TGTGCCAGCAGTGAAGATCTATCGAGGGCCAACGTCCTGACTTTC	CASSEDLSRANVLTF